This is a list of T cell receptor beta chains from one sample in a study of shared clonotypes between healthy human individuals. Measured with immunoSEQ multiplex PCR; TCRdb has only the in-frame clones, and not every one. The data contain under 1,100,000 clones, about 70% of them singletons. The sequencing input was memory CD4+ T cells sorted from blood. Source of these receptors: a man between 18 and 29 years old in good health. The CDR3 runs from the conserved cysteine through the conserved F or W. Fields, in order: J gene, V gene, D gene, clone size, CDR3 protein, CDR3 DNA. D genes are given only for firm matches. Only part of the rows carry a size: once, few, many, or a class if the clone is expanded.

TRBJ1-6 | TRBV5-5 | . | . | CASSLTDSPLHF | TGTGCCAGCAGCTTAACGGATTCACCCCTCCACTTT
TRBJ2-7 | TRBV28 | . | once | CASSLSSPYEQYF | TGTGCCAGCAGTTTATCAAGCCCCTACGAGCAGTACTTC
TRBJ2-3 | TRBV14 | TRBD2 | . | CASSQDFRAGGTDTQYF | TGTGCCAGCAGCCAAGATTTTCGAGCGGGAGGCACAGATACGCAGTATTTT
TRBJ2-3 | TRBV28 | TRBD2 | few | CASSPPSGSMDTQYF | TGTGCCAGCAGTCCGCCTAGCGGGAGTATGGATACGCAGTATTTT
TRBJ1-1 | TRBV28 | . | . | CASRRTPNTEAFF | TGTGCCAGCAGGCGAACCCCGAACACTGAAGCTTTCTTT
TRBJ1-4 | TRBV30 | TRBD1 | . | CAWTRGQGQSEKLFF | TGTGCCTGGACCCGAGGACAGGGGCAATCGGAAAAACTGTTTTTT
TRBJ1-1 | TRBV21-1 | . | once | CASSKVPQGRTEAFF | TGTGCCAGCAGCAAAGTCCCCCAGGGCAGGACTGAAGCTTTCTTT
TRBJ2-7 | TRBV2 | . | . | CASSEDFIPVQYF | TGTGCCAGCAGTGAAGACTTCATACCGGTGCAGTACTTC
TRBJ1-5 | TRBV27 | . | . | CASSLTGRNQPQHF | TGTGCCAGCAGTTTAACAGGCCGTAATCAGCCCCAGCATTTT
TRBJ2-1 | TRBV5-1 | . | . | CASSLDSSSNEQFF | TGCGCCAGCAGCTTGGACTCTTCTAGCAATGAGCAGTTCTTC
TRBJ2-3 | TRBV7-9 | . | . | CASSQQDKDTQYF | TGTGCCAGCAGCCAACAGGACAAGGATACGCAGTATTTT
TRBJ2-6 | TRBV6-6 | . | few | CASSYSVPGYNVLTF | TGTGCCAGCAGTTACTCAGTTCCGGGGTACAACGTCCTGACTTTC
TRBJ1-6 | TRBV30 | . | . | CASEAFTSNSPLHF | TGTGCCTCGGAGGCCTTTACCTCAAATTCACCCCTCCACTTT
TRBJ1-4 | TRBV10-1 | . | . | CASKRLDRSNEKLFF | TGCGCCAGCAAGAGGCTCGACAGGAGCAATGAAAAACTGTTTTTT
TRBJ1-1 | TRBV5-1 | TRBD1 | few | CASSRTGKANTEAFF | TGCGCCAGCAGCCGGACAGGGAAAGCGAACACTGAAGCTTTCTTT
TRBJ1-1 | TRBV5-1 | TRBD1 | . | CASSLDGTGGTEAFF | TGCGCCAGCAGCTTGGATGGGACAGGGGGCACTGAAGCTTTCTTT
TRBJ1-1 | TRBV5-8 | . | . | CASSWGFVGNTEAFF | TGTGCCAGCAGCTGGGGATTCGTCGGTAACACTGAAGCTTTCTTT
TRBJ2-5 | TRBV18 | . | . | CASSLVDRETQYF | TGTGCCAGCTCACTTGTGGATCGAGAGACCCAGTACTTC
TRBJ1-3 | TRBV28 | . | . | CASISTRDGGNTIYF | TGTGCCAGCATCAGTACCCGTGACGGGGGAAACACCATATATTTT
TRBJ1-1 | TRBV7-2 | TRBD1 | . | CASSPRQGANTEAFF | TGTGCCAGCAGCCCTAGGCAGGGGGCGAACACTGAAGCTTTCTTT
TRBJ2-7 | TRBV30 | . | . | CAWSPGTRYEQYF | TGTGCCTGGAGTCCCGGGACGCGATACGAGCAGTACTTC
TRBJ2-7 | TRBV10-3 | TRBD2 | few | CATGGLAGSYEQYF | TGTGCCACGGGGGGGCTAGCGGGTTCCTACGAGCAGTACTTC
TRBJ1-1 | TRBV11-3 | TRBD1 | . | CASSPRGGRGAEAFF | TGTGCCAGCAGCCCCCGAGGGGGCAGGGGCGCTGAAGCTTTCTTT
TRBJ1-4 | TRBV15 | . | . | CATSRGSQSQGEKLFF | TGTGCCACCAGCAGAGGGTCACAGTCCCAGGGAGAAAAACTGTTTTTT
TRBJ2-7 | TRBV27 | TRBD1 | . | CASSAGTAYEQYF | TGTGCCAGCAGTGCCGGGACAGCCTACGAGCAGTACTTC
TRBJ2-6 | TRBV18 | . | . | CASSGPRQISGANVLTF | TGTGCCAGCTCTGGACCCCGACAGATCTCTGGGGCCAACGTCCTGACTTTC
TRBJ1-1 | TRBV15 | . | . | CATSTQERNTEAFF | TGTGCCACCAGCACTCAGGAGCGTAACACTGAAGCTTTCTTT
TRBJ2-3 | TRBV5-1 | TRBD1 | . | CASSIGQGPFTDTQYF | TGCGCCAGCAGCATCGGACAGGGGCCCTTCACAGATACGCAGTATTTT
TRBJ2-3 | TRBV7-3 | TRBD2 | . | CASSLNGGASSTDTQYF | TGTGCCAGCAGCTTAAACGGGGGGGCCAGTAGCACAGATACGCAGTATTTT
TRBJ2-2 | TRBV2 | TRBD2 | . | CASSPTSGSRANTGELFF | TGTGCCAGCAGCCCGACTAGCGGAAGTAGAGCGAACACCGGGGAGCTGTTTTTT
TRBJ2-7 | TRBV7-2 | . | . | CASSLQGFSYEQYF | TGTGCCAGCAGCTTACAGGGGTTCTCCTACGAGCAGTACTTC
TRBJ1-2 | TRBV7-6 | . | . | CAKSPPGGYTF | TGTGCCAAATCTCCTCCTGGCGGCTACACCTTC
TRBJ1-6 | TRBV30 | TRBD1 | few | CAWSAQGGLPLHF | TGTGCCTGGAGTGCACAGGGGGGTTTACCCCTCCACTTT
TRBJ1-1 | TRBV5-4 | . | . | CASSSSAGMNTEAFF | TGTGCCAGCAGTTCATCCGCAGGGATGAACACTGAAGCTTTCTTT
TRBJ2-5 | TRBV6-6 | . | . | CASSYSEWETQYF | TGTGCCAGCAGTTACTCGGAATGGGAGACCCAGTACTTC
TRBJ2-2 | TRBV29-1 | . | . | CSAWRNTGELFF | TGCAGCGCTTGGAGGAACACCGGGGAGCTGTTTTTT
TRBJ1-2 | TRBV10-3 | . | . | CASGSYGYTF | TGTGCCTCCGGCAGCTATGGCTACACCTTC
TRBJ1-2 | TRBV6-6 | . | . | CASSYQGGYTF | TGTGCCAGCAGTTACCAGGGTGGCTACACCTTC
TRBJ2-7 | TRBV7-9 | . | . | CASTRREYEQYF | TGTGCCAGCACCAGGAGGGAATACGAGCAGTACTTC
TRBJ1-5 | TRBV29-1 | . | . | CSAGQLNQPQHF | TGCAGCGCCGGACAGCTGAATCAGCCCCAGCATTTT